One and the same sample provided the 4 T cell receptor beta chains below, sequenced in a study of CD8 T cells in Susac syndrome. Reverse transcription used about 0.5 to 1 ug RNA and random hexamers. TCRdb re-derived calls from the immunoSEQ multiplex PCR reads in MiXCR, one entry per CDR3 protein. In the table there are roughly 200,000 distinct CDR3 sequences, 90% to 95% of which are singletons. Sequenced: CD4+ T cells from PBMCs. These receptors all stem from a human donor with Susac syndrome.

The rearrangement joins TRBV7-8 to TRBJ2-1; D might be TRBD1 (5 bases). From germline, CDR1 is SGHVS and CDR2 FQNEAQ. This CDR3 is 14 amino acids long. V gave up 6 bases and J gave up 3 bases, with 12 bases separating them. The CDR3 DNA follows: TGTGCCAGCAGAGAGCCAGGGTTCTACAATGAGCAGTTCTTC. Its translation: CASREPGFYNEQFF.

The chain has TRBV7-2 and TRBJ1-5; no reliable D call. This CDR3 region has 13 residues. Trimming pared 2 bases from V and 7 bases from J, leaving 9 bases between. Germline lookup yields CDR1 SGHTA and CDR2 FQGNSA. The chain's CDR3 is CASSLNSRQPQHF. The CDR3 nucleotides read TGTGCCAGCAGCTTAAATTCGCGACAGCCCCAGCATTTT. Full variable domain (rest looked up from reference TRBV7-2 and TRBJ1-5): GAGVSQSPSNKVTEKGKDVELRCDPISGHTALYWYRQSLGQGLEFLIYFQGNSAPDKSGLPSDRFSAERTGGSVSTLTIQRTQQEDSAVYLCASSLNSRQPQHFGDGTRLSIL.

In its sample, this clonotype was seen once. This chain links TRBV29-1 with TRBJ2-5; the D gene is possibly TRBD1 (7 bases). The CDR3 loop spans 13 amino acids. The germline gives CDR1 SQVTM, CDR2 ANQGSEA. V lost 6 bases and J lost 5, with 16 bases in between. The CDR3 spells CSVHRGGEETQYF. DNA of the CDR3: TGCAGCGTACACAGGGGCGGGGAGGAGACCCAGTACTTC. The whole variable domain, filled in from reference TRBV29-1 and TRBJ2-5, reads SAVISQKPSRDICQRGTSLTIQCQVDSQVTMMFWYRQQPGQSLTLIATANQGSEATYESGFVIDKFPISRPNLTFSTLTVSNMSPEDSSIYLCSVHRGGEETQYFGPGTRLLVL.

This chain joins TRBV4-3 and TRBJ2-1; the D call may be TRBD1 or TRBD2 (6 bases each). The germline V and J ends were trimmed by 0 bases and 4 bases, with 13 bases remaining between them. Germline values: CDR1 LGHNA, CDR2 YSLEER. There are 16 residues in the CDR3. The CDR3 protein is CASSQDLRGGYNEQFF. DNA of the CDR3: TGCGCCAGCAGCCAAGATTTGAGAGGGGGGTACAATGAGCAGTTCTTC.